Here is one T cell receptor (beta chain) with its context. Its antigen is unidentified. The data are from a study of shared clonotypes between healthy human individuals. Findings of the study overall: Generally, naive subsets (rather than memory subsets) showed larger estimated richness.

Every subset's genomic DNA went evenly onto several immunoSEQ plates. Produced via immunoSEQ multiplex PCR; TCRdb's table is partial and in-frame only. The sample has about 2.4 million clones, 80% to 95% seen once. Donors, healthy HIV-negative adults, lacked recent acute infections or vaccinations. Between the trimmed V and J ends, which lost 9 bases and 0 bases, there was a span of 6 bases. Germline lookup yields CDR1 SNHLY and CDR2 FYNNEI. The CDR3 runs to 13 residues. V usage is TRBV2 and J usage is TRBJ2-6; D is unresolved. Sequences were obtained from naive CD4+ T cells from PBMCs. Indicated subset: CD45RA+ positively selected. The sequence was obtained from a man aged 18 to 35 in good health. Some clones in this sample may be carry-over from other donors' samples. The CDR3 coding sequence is TGTGCCAGTACTTACTCTGGGGCCAACGTCCTGACTTTC. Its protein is CASTYSGANVLTF.